The rows below give T cell receptor beta chains drawn from one sample of a study of blood T cell repertoires in COVID-19. TCRdb's copy holds only in-frame clones and misses some; the assay was immunoSEQ multiplex PCR. The sample consists of about 190,000 clones, about 83% of them appearing once. Sequencing was carried out using peripheral blood. The receptors were sampled from a man aged 50 or older with active or convalescent COVID-19. CDR3s include the opening cysteine and the closing phenylalanine or tryptophan. The D gene is left open where the match is weak. Clone size is shown for a subset of rows, as once, few, many or a class of expanded clone.

CASSHRGGQGSDEQFF,TGTGCCAGCAGCCACCGAGGGGGACAGGGTTCCGATGAGCAGTTCTTC,many,TRBJ2-1,TRBV14,TRBD1
CASSRRDSWPADGDEQFF,TGTGCCAGCTCGCGCCGGGACAGCTGGCCCGCGGACGGCGATGAGCAGTTCTTC,-,TRBJ2-1,TRBV7-9,TRBD1
CASSQVLGGGVDTQYF,TGCGCCAGCAGCCAAGTTTTGGGGGGAGGCGTAGATACGCAGTATTTT,-,TRBJ2-3,TRBV4-1,-
CASSPRGTAGSYEQYF,TGTGCCAGCAGCCCTAGGGGGACAGCTGGATCCTACGAGCAGTACTTC,-,TRBJ2-7,TRBV7-6,TRBD1
CASSLAPGLALETQYF,TGCGCCAGCAGCTTGGCCCCGGGACTAGCGCTAGAGACCCAGTACTTC,-,TRBJ2-5,TRBV5-1,TRBD2
CASSPHRDSHSGNTIYF,TGCGCCAGCAGCCCGCATCGAGACAGCCACTCTGGAAACACCATATATTTT,-,TRBJ1-3,TRBV4-3,-
CASSWGLASARSSYNEQFF,TGCGCCAGCAGCTGGGGACTAGCGTCCGCTAGGAGCTCCTACAATGAGCAGTTCTTC,-,TRBJ2-1,TRBV5-1,TRBD2
CASGQRYNSPLHF,TGTGCCAGCGGCCAGCGCTATAATTCACCCCTCCACTTT,-,TRBJ1-6,TRBV7-2,-
CASSLFGQGDQPQHF,TGTGCCAGCAGCTTGTTCGGACAGGGTGATCAGCCCCAGCATTTT,once,TRBJ1-5,TRBV5-6,TRBD1
CASSETWAGETQYF,TGTGCCAGCAGTGAAACGTGGGCTGGGGAGACCCAGTACTTC,-,TRBJ2-5,TRBV6-1,-
CASSPQGGVNTEAFF,TGTGCCAGCAGCCCACAGGGGGGCGTGAACACTGAAGCTTTCTTT,once,TRBJ1-1,TRBV7-3,TRBD1
CASSPRLDSTASQPQHF,TGTGCCAGCAGCCCAAGGCTGGACAGCACCGCAAGTCAGCCCCAGCATTTT,-,TRBJ1-5,TRBV28,-
CASSKSGGQETQYF,TGTGCCAGCAGCAAATCCGGGGGGCAGGAGACCCAGTACTTC,-,TRBJ2-5,TRBV7-9,-
CATSGGQGYGYTF,TGTGCCACCAGTGGAGGACAGGGCTATGGCTACACCTTC,-,TRBJ1-2,TRBV24-1,TRBD1
CASRLRRDSYNEQFF,TGTGCCAGCAGGCTGAGGAGGGATTCCTACAATGAGCAGTTCTTC,-,TRBJ2-1,TRBV3-1/TRBV3-2,-
CASSPPLMYGEAFF,TGTGCCAGCAGTCCGCCCCTTATGTACGGTGAAGCTTTCTTT,-,TRBJ1-1,TRBV28,-
CASSLVDRVPEQYF,TGTGCCAGCAGCTTAGTGGACAGGGTACCCGAGCAGTACTTC,-,TRBJ2-7,TRBV7-2,TRBD1
CATSDLRSGSTPRTQYF,TGTGCCACCAGTGATTTGCGAAGCGGGAGTACTCCACGTACGCAGTATTTT,-,TRBJ2-3,TRBV24-1,TRBD2
CAISEGTSNYGYTF,TGTGCCATCAGTGAGGGTACAAGTAACTATGGCTACACCTTC,-,TRBJ1-2,TRBV10-3,-
CAWSGFGQGTQYF,TGTGCCTGGAGTGGGTTCGGACAGGGGACCCAGTACTTC,-,TRBJ2-5,TRBV30,TRBD1
CASRLRGAGDEQFF,TGTGCCAGCAGACTGCGGGGGGCCGGGGATGAGCAGTTCTTC,-,TRBJ2-1,TRBV6-5,TRBD2
CASSPPLGGASYNEQFF,TGTGCCAGCTCACCACCGTTAGGGGGCGCGAGCTACAATGAGCAGTTCTTC,-,TRBJ2-1,TRBV18,TRBD1
CASSQGQGYNSPLHF,TGCGCCAGCAGCCAGGGACAGGGCTATAATTCACCCCTCCACTTT,-,TRBJ1-6,TRBV5-1,TRBD1
CASSPTQGGEKLFF,TGTGCCAGCTCACCAACACAGGGCGGTGAAAAACTGTTTTTT,-,TRBJ1-4,TRBV18,-
CASSIQIAKNIQYF,TGTGCCAGTAGTATCCAAATAGCCAAAAACATTCAGTACTTC,-,TRBJ2-4,TRBV19,-